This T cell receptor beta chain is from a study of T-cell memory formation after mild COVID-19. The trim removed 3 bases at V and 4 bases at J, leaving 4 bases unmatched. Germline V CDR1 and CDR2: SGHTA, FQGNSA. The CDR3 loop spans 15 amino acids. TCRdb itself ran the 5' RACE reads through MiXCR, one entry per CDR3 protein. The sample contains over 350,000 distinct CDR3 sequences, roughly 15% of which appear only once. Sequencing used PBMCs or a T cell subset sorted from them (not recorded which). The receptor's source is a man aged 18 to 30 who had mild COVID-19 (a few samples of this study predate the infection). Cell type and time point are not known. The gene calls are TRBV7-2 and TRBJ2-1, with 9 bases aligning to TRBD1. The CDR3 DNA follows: TGTGCCAGCAGCTTCCAGACAGGGGGTTACAATGAGCAGTTCTTC. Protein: CASSFQTGGYNEQFF.